This T cell receptor (beta chain) was documented in a study of cytomegalovirus exposure and HLA in healthy donors. Study outcomes and limitations: Earlier findings revealed that most TCR beta V segments proved productive either about 90% or about 30% of the time. Later analysis showed TCR association rates varying by HLA locus, highest for DRB1 and lowest for HLA-C. While the bulk of TCR sequences proved rare, some public TCRs turned up in many donors. V- and J-gene trimming in TCR beta was tied to a missense DCLRE1C variant by an analysis performed later.

13 Jbeta primers and 60 Vbeta primers were used for the PCR. The assay was immunoSEQ multiplex PCR, and TCRdb's table has in-frame clones only and misses some. The table includes 120,000 or so clones, about 8.6% detected once. Note on this clone: No antigen is known for it.

The V gene's germline CDR1 is ENHRY and CDR2 SYGVKD. J was trimmed by 2 bases and V by 4 bases; bases with no gene match: 6. This CDR3 is built from 15 residues. The chain carries TRBV10-3 and TRBJ2-3; TRBD2 aligns across 7 bases. The specimen was PBMCs. The sequence was collected from a woman between 35 and 50 years old in good health and CMV-seropositive. The CDR3 loop reads CAISGAGRFTDTQYF. Written as DNA, the CDR3 is TGTGCCATCAGTGGAGCGGGGAGGTTCACAGATACGCAGTATTTT.